This is a list of T cell receptor beta chains from one sample in a study of blood T cell repertoires in COVID-19. This table comes from immunoSEQ multiplex PCR, and its TCRdb copy is limited to in-frame clones, with some not included. The sample contains hundreds of thousands of clones, 85% to 90% of which appear only once. Sequenced input: PBMCs or T cells enriched from blood (not recorded which). These receptors came from a woman younger than 30 with acute COVID-19. CDR3s include the opening cysteine and the closing phenylalanine or tryptophan. A D gene is named only where the DNA matches it firmly. Only some rows state a clone size, as once, few, many or a class for expanded clones.

v_call	clone_size	cdr3_length	j_call	d_call	cdr3_aa	cdr3_nt
TRBV19	.	14	TRBJ1-5	.	CASSSGSRDQPQHF	TGTGCCAGTTCTTCAGGGTCCCGGGATCAGCCCCAGCATTTT
TRBV5-6	.	13	TRBJ2-7	TRBD1	CASSWQGDNEQYF	TGTGCCAGCAGCTGGCAGGGGGACAACGAGCAGTACTTC
TRBV4-1	.	16	TRBJ2-3	.	CASSQKTREGYDTQYF	TGCGCCAGCAGCCAGAAGACGCGAGAGGGCTACGATACGCAGTATTTT
TRBV6-5	.	13	TRBJ1-1	.	CASRSGIKTEAFF	TGTGCCAGCAGGTCAGGGATTAAGACTGAAGCTTTCTTT
TRBV20-1	.	14	TRBJ1-4	TRBD1	CSASSGGTNEKLFF	TGCAGTGCTAGTTCAGGGGGAACTAATGAAAAACTGTTTTTT
TRBV7-2	.	19	TRBJ2-3	TRBD2	CASSLAHRMSGSFTDTQYF	TGTGCCAGCAGCTTAGCGCATCGGATGAGCGGGAGTTTCACAGATACGCAGTATTTT
TRBV28	few	14	TRBJ1-2	TRBD1	CASSSRDSSYGYTF	TGTGCCAGCAGTTCCCGGGACAGTAGCTATGGCTACACCTTC
TRBV10-3	.	14	TRBJ1-6	.	CAISDGQYNSPLHF	TGTGCCATCAGCGATGGACAGTATAATTCACCCCTCCACTTT
TRBV28	few	17	TRBJ1-3	TRBD1	CASSFLGQGRGGNTIYF	TGTGCCAGCAGTTTCCTCGGACAGGGGAGAGGTGGAAACACCATATATTTT
TRBV5-1	once	14	TRBJ1-1	.	CASSLTTANTEAFF	TGCGCCAGCAGCTTAACGACAGCGAACACTGAAGCTTTCTTT
TRBV12-3/TRBV12-4	.	13	TRBJ1-5	.	CASSLLRNQPQHF	TGTGCCAGCAGTTTACTCAGGAATCAGCCCCAGCATTTT
TRBV28	.	17	TRBJ1-1	.	CASSLRGGRAMNTEAFF	TGTGCCAGCAGTTTAAGGGGCGGGAGGGCGATGAACACTGAAGCTTTCTTT
TRBV27	few	15	TRBJ1-6	.	CASRPPGAVRSPLHF	TGTGCCAGCAGGCCCCCAGGGGCAGTTCGTTCACCCCTCCACTTT
TRBV11-2	.	20	TRBJ2-7	TRBD2	CASSLDPRASGRPLTYEQYF	TGTGCCAGCAGCTTAGATCCGAGGGCTAGCGGGAGGCCATTGACCTACGAGCAGTACTTC
TRBV7-3	once	15	TRBJ2-1	.	CASSYQTGAENEQFF	TGTGCCAGCAGCTACCAGACAGGAGCGGAGAATGAGCAGTTCTTC
TRBV28	.	15	TRBJ1-5	TRBD1	CASSRYRGGNQPQHF	TGTGCCAGCAGTCGATACAGGGGCGGCAATCAGCCCCAGCATTTT
TRBV10-3	.	16	TRBJ1-1	TRBD1	CAISGLPGQGDTEAFF	TGTGCCATCAGTGGCCTACCGGGACAGGGCGACACTGAAGCTTTCTTT
TRBV2	.	13	TRBJ2-3	.	CASWSRATDTQYF	TGTGCCAGCTGGAGCAGGGCCACAGATACGCAGTATTTT
TRBV11-2	.	13	TRBJ1-2	.	CASSHRSNYGYTF	TGTGCCAGCAGCCACAGATCTAACTATGGCTACACCTTC
TRBV6-1	few	16	TRBJ1-2	TRBD1	CASGGTGEYPNYGYTF	TGTGCCAGCGGTGGGACAGGGGAATATCCTAACTATGGCTACACCTTC
TRBV20-1	.	11	TRBJ2-1	.	CSANWGLEQFF	TGCAGTGCTAATTGGGGCCTTGAGCAGTTCTTC
TRBV5-4	.	14	TRBJ2-1	.	CASSLDGQNNEQFF	TGTGCCAGCAGCTTGGATGGCCAGAATAATGAGCAGTTCTTC
TRBV5-1	.	15	TRBJ2-5	TRBD1	CASSLGDRAGETQYF	TGCGCCAGCAGCTTGGGGGACAGGGCCGGGGAGACCCAGTACTTC
TRBV19	once	15	TRBJ2-2	.	CASSADRHGAGELFF	TGTGCCAGTAGTGCCGACAGGCACGGTGCCGGGGAGCTGTTTTTT
TRBV18	.	13	TRBJ1-5	.	CASSSARNQPQHF	TGTGCCAGCTCATCCGCCAGAAATCAGCCCCAGCATTTT
TRBV27	.	14	TRBJ1-3	.	CASSLQGLANTIYF	TGTGCCAGCAGTTTACAGGGTTTGGCAAACACCATATATTTT
TRBV6-1	.	14	TRBJ1-4	.	CASSEGLGSEKLFF	TGTGCCAGCAGTGAAGGGCTGGGCAGTGAAAAACTGTTTTTT
TRBV24-1	.	18	TRBJ1-2	TRBD1	CATSDRRGQGSTNYGYTF	TGTGCCACCAGTGACCGGCGGGGACAGGGCTCGACTAACTATGGCTACACCTTC
TRBV24-1	.	15	TRBJ2-1	TRBD2	CATSDGGDRYNEQFF	TGTGCCACCAGTGATGGGGGGGACCGGTACAATGAGCAGTTCTTC
TRBV28	.	12	TRBJ2-2	.	CASSYGAGELFF	TGTGCCAGCAGTTACGGGGCCGGGGAGCTGTTTTTT
TRBV18	once	14	TRBJ1-4	.	CASSPIRTNEKLFF	TGTGCCAGCTCACCTATTCGGACTAATGAAAAACTGTTTTTT
TRBV6-6	.	14	TRBJ1-2	.	CASSYSPVLDGYTF	TGTGCCAGCAGTTACTCGCCGGTCCTAGATGGCTACACCTTC
TRBV27	.	15	TRBJ2-5	.	CASSLREATQETQYF	TGTGCCAGCAGTTTGAGGGAGGCTACTCAAGAGACCCAGTACTTC
TRBV7-9	.	16	TRBJ2-1	TRBD2	CASSRSGRGSYNEQFF	TGTGCCAGCAGTCGTAGCGGGAGGGGCTCCTACAATGAGCAGTTCTTC
TRBV9	once	16	TRBJ2-1	.	CASSVVGPGAYNEQFF	TGTGCCAGCAGCGTAGTAGGACCGGGAGCATACAATGAGCAGTTCTTC
TRBV5-1	.	13	TRBJ1-1	.	CASSPGQNTEAFF	TGCGCCAGCAGCCCGGGACAGAACACTGAAGCTTTCTTT
TRBV2	.	14	TRBJ2-6	.	CARQTQTGANVLTF	TGTGCCAGACAGACCCAAACAGGGGCCAACGTCCTGACTTTC
TRBV9	.	15	TRBJ2-7	.	CASSVGGRSAYEQYF	TGTGCCAGCAGCGTAGGTGGTCGTTCGGCCTACGAGCAGTACTTC
TRBV7-9	.	10	TRBJ2-1	.	CAFYANEQFF	TGTGCCTTCTATGCCAATGAGCAGTTCTTC
TRBV4-2	once	14	TRBJ1-2	.	CASSQDQGSRGYTF	TGTGCCAGCAGCCAAGATCAGGGCTCGAGGGGCTACACCTTC
TRBV28	.	13	TRBJ1-1	TRBD1	CASSRDRGTEAFF	TGTGCCAGCAGCCGGGACAGGGGTACTGAAGCTTTCTTT
TRBV2	once	14	TRBJ2-5	.	CASSEGGGVETQYF	TGTGCCAGCAGTGAAGGAGGGGGGGTAGAGACCCAGTACTTC
TRBV24-1	.	21	TRBJ2-1	TRBD2	CATSDSLSGGLHGKFYNEQFF	TGTGCCACCAGTGACTCCCTTAGCGGGGGCCTTCACGGAAAGTTCTACAATGAGCAGTTCTTC
TRBV5-1	.	16	TRBJ1-4	TRBD1	CASSSTGGGVSEKLFF	TGCGCCAGCAGCTCAACAGGGGGAGGCGTAAGTGAAAAACTGTTTTTT
TRBV7-9	.	10	TRBJ1-2	.	CAVPGVGYTF	TGTGCCGTTCCAGGGGTTGGCTACACCTTC
TRBV7-9	many	15	TRBJ1-5	.	CASSLGLGGGQPQHF	TGTGCCAGCAGCTTAGGTCTAGGTGGTGGTCAGCCCCAGCATTTT
TRBV2	once	14	TRBJ2-2	.	CASKRDTDTGELFF	TGTGCCAGCAAGCGGGACACCGACACCGGGGAGCTGTTTTTT
TRBV28	.	13	TRBJ2-3	TRBD2	CASRTTSVDTQYF	TGTGCCAGCAGGACCACTAGCGTCGATACGCAGTATTTT
TRBV27	.	15	TRBJ1-1	.	CASSLSQVVTTEAFF	TGTGCCAGCAGTTTATCGCAGGTAGTCACCACTGAAGCTTTCTTT
TRBV6-6	.	15	TRBJ2-6	.	CASRQFLSGANVLTF	TGTGCCAGCCGACAGTTCCTCTCTGGGGCCAACGTCCTGACTTTC
TRBV5-1	.	15	TRBJ1-2	TRBD1	CASSSGQHPNYGYTF	TGCGCCAGCAGCTCGGGACAGCATCCTAACTATGGCTACACCTTC
TRBV6-5	.	15	TRBJ1-4	.	CAISLAGKRDEKLFF	TGTGCCATCTCCCTTGCGGGCAAACGGGATGAAAAACTGTTTTTT
TRBV28	.	14	TRBJ1-2	.	CASSSMRVPYGYTF	TGTGCCAGCAGCTCAATGAGAGTCCCTTATGGCTACACCTTC
TRBV10-3	.	16	TRBJ1-1	.	CAIREGGQGLNTEAFF	TGTGCCATCAGAGAGGGGGGCCAGGGATTGAACACTGAAGCTTTCTTT
TRBV10-2	.	15	TRBJ2-7	TRBD2	CASSEPGTSGNEQYF	TGCGCCAGCAGTGAGCCCGGGACTAGCGGGAACGAGCAGTACTTC